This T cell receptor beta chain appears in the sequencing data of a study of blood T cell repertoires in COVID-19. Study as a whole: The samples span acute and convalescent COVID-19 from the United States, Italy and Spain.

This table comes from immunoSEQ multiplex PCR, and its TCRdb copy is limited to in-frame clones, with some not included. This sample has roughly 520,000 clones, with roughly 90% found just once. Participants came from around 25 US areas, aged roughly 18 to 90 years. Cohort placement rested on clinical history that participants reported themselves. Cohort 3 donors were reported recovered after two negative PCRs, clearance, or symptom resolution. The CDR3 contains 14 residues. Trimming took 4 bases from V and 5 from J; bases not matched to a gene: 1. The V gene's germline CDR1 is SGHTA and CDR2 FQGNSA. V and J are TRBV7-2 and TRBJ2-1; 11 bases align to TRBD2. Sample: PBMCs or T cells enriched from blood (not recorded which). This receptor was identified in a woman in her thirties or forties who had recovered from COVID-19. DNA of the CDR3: TGTGCCAGCAGCTGGGGACTAGCGGACAATGAGCAGTTCTTC. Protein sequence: CASSWGLADNEQFF.